This is a list of T cell receptor beta chains from one sample in a study of T cells expressing NK-cell markers. TCRdb reworked the 5' RACE reads into one entry per CDR3 protein, no DNA. This repertoire includes hundreds of thousands of distinct CDR3 sequences. The sample comprised blood T cells: a sorted CD56 or NKG2C T cell subset, CD4+ or CD8+ T cells, or bulk PBMC T cells (not recorded which). The receptors stem from a man between 18 and 35 years old in good health. Each CDR3 is given with its conserved first and last residue. Fields, in order: V gene, J gene, CDR3 protein.

V gene: TRBV7-2
J gene: TRBJ2-1
CDR3 protein: CASIAGPSDNEQFF

V gene: TRBV12-3/TRBV12-4
J gene: TRBJ2-1
CDR3 protein: CASTLFVGNEQFF

V gene: TRBV6-5
J gene: TRBJ2-5
CDR3 protein: CASSSPRETQYF

V gene: TRBV3-1
J gene: TRBJ2-4
CDR3 protein: CASSHSGILAKNIQYF

V gene: TRBV25-1
J gene: TRBJ1-1
CDR3 protein: CASSGKTKMDTEAFF

V gene: TRBV3-1
J gene: TRBJ1-1
CDR3 protein: CASTEGLNTEAFF

V gene: TRBV29-1
J gene: TRBJ2-5
CDR3 protein: CSVVPQGMGETQYF

V gene: TRBV25-1
J gene: TRBJ1-1
CDR3 protein: CASSEFQIVGYTEAFF

V gene: TRBV28
J gene: TRBJ2-7
CDR3 protein: CASSFSGQQYEQYF

V gene: TRBV12-3/TRBV12-4
J gene: TRBJ2-5
CDR3 protein: CASSRLMGGETQYF

V gene: TRBV24-1
J gene: TRBJ2-1
CDR3 protein: CATSDFGGRAFDEQFF

V gene: TRBV5-1
J gene: TRBJ2-1
CDR3 protein: CASSLRLAGVDSYNEQFF

V gene: TRBV12-3/TRBV12-4
J gene: TRBJ2-1
CDR3 protein: CASTGTGLAGEEQFF

V gene: TRBV4-2
J gene: TRBJ2-1
CDR3 protein: CASSQDVKRDNEQFF

V gene: TRBV4-1
J gene: TRBJ2-3
CDR3 protein: CASSQETALSTDTQYF

V gene: TRBV7-6
J gene: TRBJ2-7
CDR3 protein: CASSSAGTGFEQYF

V gene: TRBV29-1
J gene: TRBJ2-1
CDR3 protein: CSVYPGGATYNEQFF

V gene: TRBV6-1
J gene: TRBJ2-4
CDR3 protein: CASSEARGEGLKYF

V gene: TRBV4-3
J gene: TRBJ1-4
CDR3 protein: CASSPWYGTGDEKLFF

V gene: TRBV20-1
J gene: TRBJ2-3
CDR3 protein: CSATTGGAADTQYF

V gene: TRBV7-6
J gene: TRBJ1-5
CDR3 protein: CASSKGQGVSNQPQHF

V gene: TRBV7-2
J gene: TRBJ2-7
CDR3 protein: CASSLGPNEQYF